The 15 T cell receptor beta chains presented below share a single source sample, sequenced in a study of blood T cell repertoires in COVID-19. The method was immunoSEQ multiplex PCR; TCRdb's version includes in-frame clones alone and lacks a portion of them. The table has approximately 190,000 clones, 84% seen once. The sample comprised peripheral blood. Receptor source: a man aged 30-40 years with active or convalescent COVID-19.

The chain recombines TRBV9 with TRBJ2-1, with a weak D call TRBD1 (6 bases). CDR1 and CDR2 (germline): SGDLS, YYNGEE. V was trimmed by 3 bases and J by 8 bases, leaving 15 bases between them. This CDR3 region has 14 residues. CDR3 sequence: CASSGPRGAYEQFF. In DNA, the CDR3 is TGTGCCAGCAGCGGCCCCAGGGGTGCCTATGAGCAGTTCTTC.

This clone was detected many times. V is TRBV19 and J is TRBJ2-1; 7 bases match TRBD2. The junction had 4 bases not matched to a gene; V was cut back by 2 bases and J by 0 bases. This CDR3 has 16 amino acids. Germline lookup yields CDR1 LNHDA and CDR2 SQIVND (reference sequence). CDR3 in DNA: TGTGCCAGTAGTATAAGCGGGGCGACCTCCTACAATGAGCAGTTCTTC. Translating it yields CASSISGATSYNEQFF.

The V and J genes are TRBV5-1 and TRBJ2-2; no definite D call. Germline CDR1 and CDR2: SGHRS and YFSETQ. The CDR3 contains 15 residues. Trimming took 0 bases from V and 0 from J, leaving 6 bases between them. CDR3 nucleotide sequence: TGCGCCAGCAGCTTGGGGCAACCGAACACCGGGGAGCTGTTTTTT. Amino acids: CASSLGQPNTGELFF.

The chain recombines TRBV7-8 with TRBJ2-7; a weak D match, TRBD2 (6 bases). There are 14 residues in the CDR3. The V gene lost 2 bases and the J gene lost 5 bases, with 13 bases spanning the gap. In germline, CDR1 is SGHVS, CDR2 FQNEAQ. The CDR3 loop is CASSLWGRLDEQYF. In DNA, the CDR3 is TGTGCCAGCAGCTTATGGGGGAGGCTGGACGAGCAGTACTTC.

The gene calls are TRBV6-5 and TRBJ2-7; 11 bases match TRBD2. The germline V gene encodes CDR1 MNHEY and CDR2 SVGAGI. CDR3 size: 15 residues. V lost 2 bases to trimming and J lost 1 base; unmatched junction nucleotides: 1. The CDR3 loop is CASSYASGGSYEQYV. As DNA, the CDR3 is TGTGCCAGCAGTTACGCTAGCGGGGGGTCCTACGAGCAGTACGTC.

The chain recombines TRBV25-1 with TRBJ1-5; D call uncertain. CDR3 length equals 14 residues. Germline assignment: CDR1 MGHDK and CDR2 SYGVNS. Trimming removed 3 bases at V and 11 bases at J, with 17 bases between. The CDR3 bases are TGTGCCAGCAGTGAGCCCCCCATTAGAAAGACCCAGCATTTT. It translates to CASSEPPIRKTQHF.

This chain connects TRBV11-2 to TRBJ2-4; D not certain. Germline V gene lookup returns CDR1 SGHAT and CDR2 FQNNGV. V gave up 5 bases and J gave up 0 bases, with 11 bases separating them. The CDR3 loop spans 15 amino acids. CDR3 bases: TGTGCCAGCAGCCAAGCTTCTCCAGCCAAAAACATTCAGTACTTC. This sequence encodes CASSQASPAKNIQYF.

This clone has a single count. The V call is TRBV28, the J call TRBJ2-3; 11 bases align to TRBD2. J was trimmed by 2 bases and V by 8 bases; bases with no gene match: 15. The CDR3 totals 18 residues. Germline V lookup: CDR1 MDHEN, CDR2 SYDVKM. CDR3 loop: CASCSSGLAGGSTDTQYF. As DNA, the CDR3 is TGTGCCAGCTGTTCCTCCGGGCTAGCGGGAGGTTCCACAGATACGCAGTATTTT.

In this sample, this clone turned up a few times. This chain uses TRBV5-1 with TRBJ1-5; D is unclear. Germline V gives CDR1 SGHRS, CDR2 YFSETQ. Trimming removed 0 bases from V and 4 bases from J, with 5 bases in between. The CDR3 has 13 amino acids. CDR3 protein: CASSLGANQPQHF. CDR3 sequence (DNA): TGCGCCAGCAGCTTGGGCGCAAATCAGCCCCAGCATTTT.

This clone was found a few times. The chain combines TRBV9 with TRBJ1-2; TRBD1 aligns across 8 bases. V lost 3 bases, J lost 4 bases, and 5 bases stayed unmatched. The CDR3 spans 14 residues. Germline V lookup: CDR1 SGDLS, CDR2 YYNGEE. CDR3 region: CASSEDREGYGYTF. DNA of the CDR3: TGTGCCAGCAGCGAGGACAGGGAAGGCTATGGCTACACCTTC.

The CDR3 bases are TGTGCCAGCAGTTTATCTTTTGCGGGGCGGGGAGCCTACGAGCAGTACTTC. Translated: CASSLSFAGRGAYEQYF. J is TRBJ2-7 and V is TRBV27, with D perhaps TRBD2 (6 bases). The germline gives CDR1 MNHEY, CDR2 SMNVEV (reference sequence). Trimming shortened V by 0 bases and J by 2 bases, and 17 bases separated the two germline ends. The CDR3 length is 17 residues.

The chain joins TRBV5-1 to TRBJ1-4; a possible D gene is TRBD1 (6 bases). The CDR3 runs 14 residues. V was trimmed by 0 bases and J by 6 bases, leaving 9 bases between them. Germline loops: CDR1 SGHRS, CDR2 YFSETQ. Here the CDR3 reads CASSLETGDEKLFF. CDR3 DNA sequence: TGCGCCAGCAGCTTGGAGACAGGCGATGAAAAACTGTTTTTT.

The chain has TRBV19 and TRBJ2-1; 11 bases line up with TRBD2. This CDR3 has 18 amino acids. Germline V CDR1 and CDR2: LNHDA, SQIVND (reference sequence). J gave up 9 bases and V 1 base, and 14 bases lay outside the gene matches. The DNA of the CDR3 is TGTGCCAGTAGTATAGGAGGAGCTAGCGGGAGGCATGCTGGTGAGCAGTTCTTC. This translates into CASSIGGASGRHAGEQFF.

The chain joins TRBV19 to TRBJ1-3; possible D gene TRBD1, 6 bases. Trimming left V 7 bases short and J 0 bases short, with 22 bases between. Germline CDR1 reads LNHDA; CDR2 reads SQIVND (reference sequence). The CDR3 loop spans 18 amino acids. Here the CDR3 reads CASTDGIPGGASGNTIYF. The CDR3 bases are TGTGCCAGTACGGATGGGATACCGGGGGGGGCCTCTGGAAACACCATATATTTT.

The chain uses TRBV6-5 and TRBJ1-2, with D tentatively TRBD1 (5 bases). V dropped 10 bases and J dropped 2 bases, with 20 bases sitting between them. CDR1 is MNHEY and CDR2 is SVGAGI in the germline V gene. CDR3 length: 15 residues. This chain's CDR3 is CATPDGEGRNYGYTF. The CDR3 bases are TGTGCCACCCCGGACGGGGAGGGACGAAACTATGGCTACACCTTC.